These T cell receptor beta chains were read from a single sample in a study of Ad26.COV2.S vaccination and SARS-CoV-2 variants. Measured with immunoSEQ multiplex PCR; TCRdb has only the in-frame clones, and not every one. The data contain about 480,000 clones, roughly nine tenths of them singletons. Specimen: peripheral blood, collected in a trial of Ad26.COV2.S vaccine versus placebo. These receptors were obtained from a person aged 18-60 years who received the Ad26.COV2.S COVID-19 vaccine or a placebo. Each CDR3 is given with its conserved first and last residue. The D gene is left open where the match is weak. Rows give clone size only sometimes, using once, few, many, or a class for an expanded clone.

TGTGCCAGCAGGAGGGACGGTTACTATGGCTACACCTTC,CASRRDGYYGYTF,NA,NA,TRBJ1-2,TRBV2
TGTGCCAGTAGTATGGGAGGGGAGTATGGCTACACCTTC,CASSMGGEYGYTF,NA,NA,TRBJ1-2,TRBV19
TGTGCCAGCAGCTCAATTGACGGTCCCCGTCAGCCCCAGCATTTT,CASSSIDGPRQPQHF,NA,NA,TRBJ1-5,TRBV6-5
TGTGCCAGCCGGACTAGCGGGAGCGATGAGCAGTTCTTC,CASRTSGSDEQFF,NA,TRBD2,TRBJ2-1,TRBV6-5
TGTGCCAGCAACGTTCCGGGACAGGGAACGCTCGGAGATAATTCACCCCTCCACTTT,CASNVPGQGTLGDNSPLHF,NA,TRBD1,TRBJ1-6,TRBV7-4
TGTGCCAGCAGCGAAAGTCCGGGACAGTCGGAGACCCAGTACTTC,CASSESPGQSETQYF,NA,TRBD1,TRBJ2-5,TRBV11-2
TGTGCCAGCAGTTTGGGACTAGTGCCCGGTGAGCAGTTCTTC,CASSLGLVPGEQFF,NA,TRBD2,TRBJ2-1,TRBV27
TGTGCCAGCAGTTTGAAAACGGGACCCGGGGAGCTGTTTTTT,CASSLKTGPGELFF,few,NA,TRBJ2-2,TRBV27
TGTGCCAGCAGCTTGGGAGCGGGAGGGTCCAGAGGAGATACGCAGTATTTT,CASSLGAGGSRGDTQYF,NA,TRBD2,TRBJ2-3,TRBV7-2
TGTGCCAGCAGTTCACTAAGAACCGGGGAGCTGTTTTTT,CASSSLRTGELFF,NA,NA,TRBJ2-2,TRBV28
TGTGCCAGCAGCTGGGGCGCTCATAGCACAGATACGCAGTATTTT,CASSWGAHSTDTQYF,NA,NA,TRBJ2-3,TRBV5-5
TGTGCCAGCAGCCGCGGGGTAGCGGGCCTTCAAGAGACCCAGTACTTC,CASSRGVAGLQETQYF,many,TRBD2,TRBJ2-5,TRBV11-3
NA,CASSISGQGPYEQYF,NA,NA,TRBJ2-7,TRBV19
TGCGCCAGCGGGACCCCCTGCACCACTAGCACAGATACGCAGTATTTT,CASGTPCTTSTDTQYF,few,NA,TRBJ2-3,TRBV10-1
TGTGCCAGCAGTTGGGGGGGGGCCAGCACAGATACGCAGTATTTT,CASSWGGASTDTQYF,NA,NA,TRBJ2-3,TRBV7-2
TGTGCCTGGAGTGTACAGTCAGGGCGCAATCAGCCCCAGCATTTT,CAWSVQSGRNQPQHF,NA,NA,TRBJ1-5,TRBV30
TGTGCCAGCAGCCAAGGACTAGCGGGAGTGGAGCAGTTCTTC,CASSQGLAGVEQFF,NA,TRBD2,TRBJ2-1,TRBV4-2
TGTGCCACCAGTGACCCTCGCGACAGGGACGGCGAGCAGTTCTTC,CATSDPRDRDGEQFF,NA,TRBD1,TRBJ2-1,TRBV24-1
TGTGCCAGCAGCGTGGGCGGGATGGCCCTTGAGCAGTACTTC,CASSVGGMALEQYF,NA,NA,TRBJ2-7,TRBV9
TGTGCCAGCAGCCCGGTGATCCCGGGGGGCGAGCAGTACTTC,CASSPVIPGGEQYF,NA,TRBD2,TRBJ2-7,TRBV7-2
TGTGCCAGTAGTTGGGGGGTGAGGCAGAACACTGAAGCTTTCTTT,CASSWGVRQNTEAFF,NA,NA,TRBJ1-1,TRBV19
TGTGCCAGCAGTTTAACCTACCCCGGAGCGGCGTCATTCTACGAGCAGTACTTC,CASSLTYPGAASFYEQYF,NA,NA,TRBJ2-7,TRBV27
TGTGCCAGCAGCCAAGATTTGAGGCATAAACATGAGCAGTTCTTC,CASSQDLRHKHEQFF,NA,NA,TRBJ2-1,TRBV3-1/TRBV3-2
TGCGCCAGCAGCTTGGCGGGGGCGAGTTGGGCTTTCTTT,CASSLAGASWAFF,NA,NA,TRBJ1-1,TRBV5-1
TGTGCCAGCAGTGATAAGGGACTAGTCGCCGAGCAGTACTTC,CASSDKGLVAEQYF,NA,TRBD2,TRBJ2-7,TRBV25-1
TGTGCCAGCAGCGCTAGCGGGAGGGAGCAGTATTTT,CASSASGREQYF,NA,TRBD2,TRBJ2-3,TRBV9
TGCAGTGCTGAGGAAAATGGGCAGTTCTTC,CSAEENGQFF,NA,NA,TRBJ2-1,TRBV20-1
TGTGCCACCCAAACAGGGGGGCCTAGGGACGAGCAGTACTTC,CATQTGGPRDEQYF,NA,TRBD1,TRBJ2-7,TRBV27
TGTGCCAGTAGGAGAATAGGGGGCCGCGATACGCAGTATTTT,CASRRIGGRDTQYF,NA,TRBD1,TRBJ2-3,TRBV19
TGTGCCAGCAGCTCATCGCCTAACACTGAAGCTTTCTTT,CASSSSPNTEAFF,few,NA,TRBJ1-1,TRBV7-3
TGTGCCAGCAGCTCTCAAGCCGGGACAGGTGGCTACGAGCAGTACTTC,CASSSQAGTGGYEQYF,NA,TRBD1,TRBJ2-7,TRBV9
TGTGCCAGCAGCCCTTCCTACCAGGGACAGGCGCTTTATGGCTACACCTTC,CASSPSYQGQALYGYTF,NA,TRBD1,TRBJ1-2,TRBV27
TGTGCCAGCAGCCCGCCCGGGAGGGATGAAAAACTGTTTTTT,CASSPPGRDEKLFF,NA,NA,TRBJ1-4,TRBV11-2